Presented here are 10 T cell receptor beta chains from one specimen sequenced in a study of T cell responses to AZD1222 COVID-19 vaccine. Using immunoSEQ multiplex PCR, the repertoire was profiled, and TCRdb retains in-frame clones only, with some absent. Of some 150,000 clones listed, roughly 90% were seen once; the top ten hold 4.3%. Sequences were derived from peripheral blood, sampled 28 days after the second AZD1222 dose. These TCRs come from an adult who received the AZD1222 COVID-19 vaccine.

The V gene is TRBV18, the J gene TRBJ2-2; D ambiguous. Germline assignment: CDR1 KGHSH and CDR2 LQKENI. Trimming shortened V by 1 base and J by 1 base, and 13 bases separated the two germline ends. The CDR3 has 17 residues. CDR3 residues: CASSPLPNSKNTGELFF. The CDR3 nucleotides read TGTGCCAGCTCACCACTTCCCAATAGTAAGAACACCGGGGAGCTGTTTTTT.

This chain uses TRBV6-5 with TRBJ2-7, with TRBD2 matching over 7 bases. The ends lost 0 bases at V and 6 bases at J; junction bases unmatched: 11. The length of the CDR3 is 16 residues. Germline-derived CDR1 and CDR2 are MNHEY and SVGAGI. CDR3 nucleotides: TGTGCCAGCAGTTACTCGAATTCGGGTGGCGGGGGCGAGCAGTACTTC. It is translated as CASSYSNSGGGGEQYF.

The chain recombines TRBV12-3 or TRBV12-4 with TRBJ1-6; TRBD1 might be the D (5 bases). The CDR3 consists of 12 residues. V was pared by 10 bases and J by 9 bases, with 13 bases between. CDR3 nucleotide sequence: TGTGCCACAAAGAAGGACACTTCACCCCTCCACTTT. This encodes CATKKDTSPLHF.

The rearrangement joins TRBV15 to TRBJ1-5; the D gene is possibly TRBD1 (6 bases). Trimming left V 1 base short and J 0 bases short, with 16 bases between. The CDR3 extends over 18 amino acids. In germline, CDR1 is LNHNV, CDR2 YYDKDF (reference sequence). CDR3 in amino acids: CATSRGVGQPYSNQPQHF. The CDR3 DNA reads TGTGCCACCAGCAGAGGAGTTGGACAGCCTTATAGCAATCAGCCCCAGCATTTT.

Turning to this clone: The identical CDR3 is also encoded by other nucleotide sequences in the sample. This rearrangement joins TRBV11-2 to TRBJ1-1; D is unresolved. Looked up from germline, CDR1 is SGHAT and CDR2 is FQNNGV. CDR3 length: 11 amino acids. V was clipped by 6 bases and J by 4 bases, with 6 bases between them. CDR3 sequence: CASSLGTEAFF. CDR3 nucleotides: TGTGCCAGCAGTCTAGGCACTGAAGCTTTCTTT.

The chain combines TRBV3-1 (or the pseudogene TRBV3-2) with TRBJ1-1; D uncertain. This CDR3 is built from 18 residues. Trimming stripped 4 bases from V and 1 base from J, with 22 bases between. Germline-derived CDR1 and CDR2 are LGHDT and YNNKEL (reference sequence). The CDR3 is CASSPKPALSLRNTEAFF. The CDR3, as DNA: TGTGCCAGCAGCCCGAAACCGGCCCTAAGCCTTCGGAACACTGAAGCTTTCTTT.

The chain carries TRBV7-9 and TRBJ1-2; 7 bases agree with TRBD1. The CDR3 extends over 14 amino acids. V gave up 3 bases and J gave up 2 bases; unmatched junction bases: 3. The germline gives CDR1 SEHNR, CDR2 FQNEAQ (reference sequence). CDR3 nucleotide sequence: TGTGCCAGCAGCTTCCAGGACAGGAACTATGGCTACACCTTC. Residues: CASSFQDRNYGYTF.

V is TRBV4-2 and J is TRBJ1-2, with a weak D call TRBD1 (5 bases). CDR3 length: 17 amino acids. V lost 6 bases and J lost 1, with 21 bases in between. Germline V gene lookup returns CDR1 LGHNA and CDR2 YNFKEQ. CDR3 bases: TGTGCCAGCAGACGGGACCGACCTGGCCTCTTTAACTATGGCTACACCTTC. Translation: CASRRDRPGLFNYGYTF.

The rearrangement joins TRBV7-9 to TRBJ1-1; possibly TRBD1 for D (6 bases). Germline V gene sequence: CDR1 SEHNR, CDR2 FQNEAQ (reference sequence). V dropped 5 bases and J dropped 11 bases, with 15 bases sitting between them. CDR3 size: 12 residues. The CDR3 sequence is CASSPGRGLAFF. Here the CDR3 DNA reads TGTGCCAGCAGCCCAGGTCGGGGGCTCGCTTTCTTT.

This chain uses TRBV4-2 with TRBJ1-1; 11 bases match TRBD1. The V gene end was trimmed by 3 bases and the J gene end by 4 bases; junction bases not matched to a gene: 4. The CDR3 has 15 amino acids. Germline V CDR1 and CDR2: LGHNA, YNFKEQ. For the CDR3, the DNA is TGTGCCAGCAGCCAGCCGGGACAGGGGGTCACTGAAGCTTTCTTT. Translation: CASSQPGQGVTEAFF.